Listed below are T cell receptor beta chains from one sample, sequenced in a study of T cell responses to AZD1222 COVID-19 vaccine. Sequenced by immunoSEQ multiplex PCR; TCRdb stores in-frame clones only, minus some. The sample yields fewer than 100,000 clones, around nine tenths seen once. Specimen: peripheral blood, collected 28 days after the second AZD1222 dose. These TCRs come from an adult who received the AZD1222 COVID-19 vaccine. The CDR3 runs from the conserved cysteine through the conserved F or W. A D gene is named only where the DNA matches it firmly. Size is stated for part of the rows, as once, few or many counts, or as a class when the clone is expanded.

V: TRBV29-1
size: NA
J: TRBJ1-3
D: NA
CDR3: CSVGGGNSGNTIYF
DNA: TGCAGCGTGGGGGGCGGGAACTCTGGAAACACCATATATTTT

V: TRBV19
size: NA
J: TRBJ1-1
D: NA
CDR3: CATTPLPGADTEAFF
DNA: TGTGCCACAACTCCCCTGCCAGGGGCTGACACTGAAGCTTTCTTT

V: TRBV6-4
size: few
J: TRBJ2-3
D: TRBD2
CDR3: CASSERGLAGTTDTQYF
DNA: TGTGCCAGCAGTGAGAGAGGGCTAGCGGGAACCACAGATACGCAGTATTTT

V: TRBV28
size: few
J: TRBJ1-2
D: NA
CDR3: CASRQGNNYGYTF
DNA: TGTGCCAGCAGACAGGGCAATAACTATGGCTACACCTTC

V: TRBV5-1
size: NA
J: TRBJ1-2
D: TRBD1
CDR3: CASSLTGQGVGGYTF
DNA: TGCGCCAGCAGCTTGACGGGACAGGGAGTAGGTGGCTACACCTTC

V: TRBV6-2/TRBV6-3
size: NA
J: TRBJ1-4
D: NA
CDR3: CASSWGVGKLFF
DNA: TGTGCCAGCAGTTGGGGAGTGGGGAAACTGTTTTTT

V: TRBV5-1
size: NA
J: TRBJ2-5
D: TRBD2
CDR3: CASSLGTSGGAGQETQYF
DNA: TGCGCCAGCAGCTTGGGGACTAGCGGGGGGGCGGGCCAAGAGACCCAGTACTTC

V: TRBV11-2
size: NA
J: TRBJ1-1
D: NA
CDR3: CASSLKRNTEAFF
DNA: TGTGCCAGCAGCCTCAAGAGGAACACTGAAGCTTTCTTT

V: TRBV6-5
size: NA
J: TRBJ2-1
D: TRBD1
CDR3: CASTPGTGVYNEQFF
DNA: TGTGCCAGCACCCCCGGGACAGGGGTCTACAATGAGCAGTTCTTC

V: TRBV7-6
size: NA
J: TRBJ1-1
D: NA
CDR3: CASSLAREIF
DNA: TGTGCCAGCAGCTTAGCTCGGGAGATTTTT

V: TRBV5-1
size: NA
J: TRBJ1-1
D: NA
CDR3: CASSLTSLNTEAFF
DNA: TGCGCCAGCAGCTTGACGTCATTGAACACTGAAGCTTTCTTT

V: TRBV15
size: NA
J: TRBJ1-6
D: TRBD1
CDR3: CATSGQTGTNSPLHF
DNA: TGTGCCACCAGCGGACAGACAGGGACTAATTCACCCCTCCACTTT

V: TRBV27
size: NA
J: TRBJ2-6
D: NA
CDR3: CASSLSGAGANVLTF
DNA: TGTGCCAGCAGTTTATCTGGGGCTGGGGCCAACGTCCTGACTTTC

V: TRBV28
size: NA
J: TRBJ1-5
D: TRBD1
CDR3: CASGGTGRQPQHF
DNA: TGTGCCAGCGGCGGGACAGGGCGACAGCCCCAGCATTTT

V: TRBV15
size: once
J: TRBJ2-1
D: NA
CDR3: CATSRDPQSSYNEQFF
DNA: TGTGCCACCAGCAGAGATCCACAGAGCTCCTACAATGAGCAGTTCTTC

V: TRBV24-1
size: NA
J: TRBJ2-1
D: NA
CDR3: CATSGAGSYNEQFF
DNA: TGTGCCACCAGTGGGGCAGGGTCCTACAATGAGCAGTTCTTC

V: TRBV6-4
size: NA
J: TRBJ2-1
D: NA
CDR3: CASSDTWYHEQFF
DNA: TGTGCCAGCAGTGACACCTGGTATCATGAGCAGTTCTTC

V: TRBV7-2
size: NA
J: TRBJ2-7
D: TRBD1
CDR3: CASSSPGEDRGYEQYF
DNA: TGTGCCAGCAGCTCACCCGGCGAGGACAGGGGGTACGAGCAGTACTTC

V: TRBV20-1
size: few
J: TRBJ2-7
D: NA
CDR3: CSASYYEQYF
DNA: TGCAGTGCTAGCTACTACGAGCAGTACTTC

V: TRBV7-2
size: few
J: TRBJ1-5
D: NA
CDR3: CASSPGVGNQPQHF
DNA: TGTGCCAGCAGCCCAGGGGTGGGCAATCAGCCCCAGCATTTT

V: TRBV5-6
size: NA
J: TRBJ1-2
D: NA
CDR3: CASESGGNYGYTF
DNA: TGTGCCAGCGAATCCGGGGGTAACTATGGCTACACCTTC

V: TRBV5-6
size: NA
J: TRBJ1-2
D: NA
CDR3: CASSILGLRINYGYTF
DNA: TGTGCCAGCAGCATTCTCGGGCTCCGTATAAACTATGGCTACACCTTC

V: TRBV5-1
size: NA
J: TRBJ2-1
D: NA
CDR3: CASSLVAPTEQFF
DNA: TGCGCCAGCAGCTTGGTAGCGCCGACTGAGCAGTTCTTC

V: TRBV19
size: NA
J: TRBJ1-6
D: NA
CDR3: CASSMYEVGGSPLHF
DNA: TGTGCCAGTAGTATGTATGAGGTTGGGGGTTCACCCCTCCACTTT

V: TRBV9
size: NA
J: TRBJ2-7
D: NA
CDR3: CASSPWAQDIYEQYF
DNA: TGTGCCAGCAGCCCCTGGGCACAAGACATCTACGAGCAGTACTTC

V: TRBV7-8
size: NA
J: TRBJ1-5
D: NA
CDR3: CASTPGDYNQPQHF
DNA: TGTGCCAGCACCCCGGGGGACTACAATCAGCCCCAGCATTTT

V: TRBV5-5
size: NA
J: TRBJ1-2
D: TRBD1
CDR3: CASSLAGTGGYTF
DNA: TGTGCCAGCAGCCTCGCCGGGACAGGGGGCTACACCTTC

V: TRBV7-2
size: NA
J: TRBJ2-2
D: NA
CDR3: CASSLRRGTGGGELFF
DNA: TGTGCCAGCAGCCTAAGAAGGGGGACCGGGGGCGGGGAGCTGTTTTTT

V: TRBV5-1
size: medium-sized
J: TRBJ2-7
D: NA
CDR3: CASSLVGTSYEQYF
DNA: TGCGCCAGCAGCTTGGTTGGGACCAGCTACGAGCAGTACTTC

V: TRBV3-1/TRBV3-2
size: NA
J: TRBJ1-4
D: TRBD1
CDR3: CASSQAGTGREKLFF
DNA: TGTGCCAGCAGCCAGGCGGGGACAGGGAGAGAAAAACTGTTTTTT

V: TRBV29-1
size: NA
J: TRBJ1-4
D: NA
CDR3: CSVVSPSTNEKLFF
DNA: TGCAGCGTAGTCTCACCATCAACTAATGAAAAACTGTTTTTT

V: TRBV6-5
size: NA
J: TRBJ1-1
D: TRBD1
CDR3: CASSYTLDRGTEAFF
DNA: TGTGCCAGCAGTTACACCCTTGACAGGGGAACGGAAGCTTTCTTT

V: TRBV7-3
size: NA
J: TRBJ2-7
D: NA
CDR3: CASSLSPRQEQYF
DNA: TGTGCCAGCAGCTTAAGTCCCCGGCAAGAGCAGTACTTC

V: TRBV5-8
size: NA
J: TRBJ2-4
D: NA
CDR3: CASSTRQGGGMVQYF
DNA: TGTGCCAGCAGCACCCGACAGGGCGGGGGAATGGTTCAGTACTTC

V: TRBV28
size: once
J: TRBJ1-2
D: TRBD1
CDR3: CASSIMDRANTF
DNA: TGTGCCAGCAGCATCATGGACAGGGCGAACACCTTC

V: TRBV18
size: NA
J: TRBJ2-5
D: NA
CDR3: CASSPSVAGETQYF
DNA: TGTGCCAGCTCACCATCAGTAGCAGGAGAGACCCAGTACTTC

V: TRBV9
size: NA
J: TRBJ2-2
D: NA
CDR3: CASSVGSRAELFF
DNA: TGTGCCAGCAGCGTAGGTAGCCGCGCGGAGCTGTTTTTT

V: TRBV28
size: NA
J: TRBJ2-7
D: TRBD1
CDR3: CASSFPGTGAPPEYF
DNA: TGTGCCAGCAGTTTCCCGGGGACAGGGGCCCCTCCAGAGTACTTC

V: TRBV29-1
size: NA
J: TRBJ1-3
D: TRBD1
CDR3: CSVGTGMGNTIYF
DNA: TGCAGCGTGGGGACAGGGATGGGAAACACCATATATTTT

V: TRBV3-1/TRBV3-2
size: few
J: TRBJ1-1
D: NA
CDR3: CASSQESSFWGAFF
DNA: TGTGCCAGCAGCCAAGAATCGAGCTTTTGGGGCGCTTTCTTT

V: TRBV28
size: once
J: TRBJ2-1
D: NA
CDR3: CASSLGQGGNNEQFF
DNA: TGTGCCAGCAGCCTGGGGCAGGGGGGAAACAATGAGCAGTTCTTC

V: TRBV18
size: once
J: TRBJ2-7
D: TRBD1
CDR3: CASSRTGQSYEQYF
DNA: TGTGCCAGCTCACGCACGGGACAGTCATACGAGCAGTACTTC

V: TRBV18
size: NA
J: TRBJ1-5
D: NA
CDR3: CASSPGADKNQPQHF
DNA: TGTGCCAGCTCACCAGGCGCGGACAAGAATCAGCCCCAGCATTTT

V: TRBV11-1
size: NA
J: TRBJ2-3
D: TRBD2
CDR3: CASSLAAGGLTDTQYF
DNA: TGTGCCAGCAGCTTAGCGGCGGGGGGCCTCACAGATACGCAGTATTTT

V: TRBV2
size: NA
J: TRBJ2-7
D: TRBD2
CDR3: CASRDSGGPSSYEQYF
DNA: TGTGCCTCCCGGGATAGCGGGGGCCCTAGCTCCTACGAGCAGTACTTC

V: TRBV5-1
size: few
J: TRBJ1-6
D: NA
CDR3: CASSWADRNSPLHF
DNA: TGCGCCAGCAGCTGGGCGGACAGAAATTCACCCCTCCACTTT

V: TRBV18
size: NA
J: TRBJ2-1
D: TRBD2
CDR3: CASSSTSGGASEQFF
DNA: TGTGCCAGCTCATCCACTAGCGGGGGGGCCTCTGAGCAGTTCTTC

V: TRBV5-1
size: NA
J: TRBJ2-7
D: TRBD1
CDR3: CASSLTGTGAYEQYF
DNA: TGCGCCAGCAGCTTAACCGGGACAGGGGCCTACGAGCAGTACTTC

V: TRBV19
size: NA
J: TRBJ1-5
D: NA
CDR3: CASSRDSDQPQHF
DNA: TGTGCCAGTAGCCGGGACTCTGATCAGCCCCAGCATTTT

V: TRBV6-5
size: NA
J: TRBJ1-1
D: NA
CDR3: CASSQPIGNTEAFF
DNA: TGTGCCAGCAGTCAGCCAATAGGGAACACTGAAGCTTTCTTT

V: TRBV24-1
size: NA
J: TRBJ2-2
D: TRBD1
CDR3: CATGGQQNTGELFF
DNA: TGTGCCACCGGGGGACAGCAGAACACCGGGGAGCTGTTTTTT